One sample yielded the 8 T cell receptor beta chains listed below, sequenced in a study of shared clonotypes between healthy human individuals. TCRdb's table, derived via immunoSEQ multiplex PCR, lists solely in-frame clones and lacks some. Counted here are approximately 1.5 million clones, 98% occurring once; the ten biggest clones make up about 0.45%. Specimen: naive CD4+ T cells sorted from blood. Subset noted: CD45RA+ positively selected. These TCRs come from a man aged 25-45 years in good health.

Of note for this clone: Other DNA sequences within the sample encode an identical CDR3. This chain uses TRBV25-1 with TRBJ1-4, with D possibly matching TRBD1 (5 bases). The CDR3 consists of 16 residues. Trimming took off 1 base at V and 2 bases at J, with 11 bases between the two ends. CDR1 MGHDK and CDR2 SYGVNS come from the germline V gene. The CDR3 region is CASSEFRGGTNEKLFF. The CDR3 region has the DNA TGTGCCAGCAGTGAATTTAGGGGAGGGACTAATGAAAAACTGTTTTTT.

The gene calls are TRBV28 and TRBJ1-2; D perhaps matches TRBD1 (6 bases). CDR3 length equals 14 residues. Germline values: CDR1 MDHEN, CDR2 SYDVKM. Between the trimmed V and J ends, which lost 5 bases and 4 bases, there was a span of 14 bases. Here the CDR3 reads CASSPAKGVYGYTF. The CDR3 DNA reads TGTGCCAGCAGTCCAGCTAAGGGGGTCTATGGCTACACCTTC.

This chain uses TRBV5-5 with TRBJ2-3; the match to TRBD1 covers 8 bases. V lost 0 bases, J lost 2 bases, and 5 bases stayed unmatched. The CDR3 has 16 amino acids. Germline values: CDR1 SGHKS, CDR2 YYEKEE (reference sequence). The CDR3 coding sequence is TGTGCCAGCAGCTTGGTCCTGACAGGGGTCACAGATACGCAGTATTTT. Protein sequence: CASSLVLTGVTDTQYF.

CDR3 amino acids: CASSLGQGSGELFF. The CDR3 region has the DNA TGTGCCAGCAGCTTAGGTCAGGGCTCCGGGGAGCTGTTTTTT. The V gene is TRBV11-3, the J gene TRBJ2-2, with a tentative D call TRBD1 (5 bases). Trimming left V 1 base short and J 6 bases short, with 9 bases between. The CDR3 contains 14 residues. Looked up from germline, CDR1 is SGHNT and CDR2 is YENEEA.

This chain joins TRBV10-3 and TRBJ2-7, with 9 bases aligning to TRBD1. Trimming removed 2 bases from V and 4 bases from J; junction bases left unmatched: 6. CDR3 length: 15 amino acids. Germline lookup yields CDR1 ENHRY and CDR2 SYGVKD. The CDR3 nucleotides are TGTGCCATCAGTGAGGGACAGGGGCTCAAGTACGAGCAGTACTTC. Its translation is CAISEGQGLKYEQYF.

To note about this clone: The sample carries other DNA sequences with the same CDR3. For the CDR3, the DNA is TGTGCCAGCAGCTCAAGGACCTACAATGAGCAGTTCTTC. This translates into CASSSRTYNEQFF. This chain connects TRBV9 to TRBJ2-1, with D unclear. Per the germline V gene, CDR1 is SGDLS and CDR2 is YYNGEE. V lost 4 bases, J lost 2 bases, and 7 bases lay in between. This CDR3 has 13 amino acids. Drawing the rest from reference TRBV9 and TRBJ2-1, the complete variable domain is DSGVTQTPKHLITATGQRVTLRCSPRSGDLSVYWYQQSLDQGLQFLIQYYNGEERAKGNILERFSAQQFPDLHSELNLSSLELGDSALYFCASSSRTYNEQFFGPGTRLTVL.

The gene calls are TRBV29-1 and TRBJ2-1; D gene uncertain. This CDR3 is built from 13 residues. The germline V gene encodes CDR1 SQVTM and CDR2 ANQGSEA. The V and J ends lost 8 bases and 4 bases respectively, with 15 bases between them. The CDR3 nucleotides are TGCAGCTCGCGGTTGGGGTTATACAATGAGCAGTTCTTC. It translates to CSSRLGLYNEQFF.

Points on this clone: Other DNA sequences of this sample code for an identical CDR3. The chain combines TRBV28 with TRBJ1-1; a possible D gene is TRBD1 (6 bases). In germline, CDR1 is MDHEN, CDR2 SYDVKM. The V end was cut by 1 base, the J end by 8 bases, with 8 bases between. This CDR3 has 12 residues. In DNA form, the CDR3 reads TGTGCCAGCAGTTTATCGGGGACAGAAGCTTTCTTT. It translates to CASSLSGTEAFF.